This T cell receptor (beta chain) was profiled in a study of T cell responses to AZD1222 COVID-19 vaccine. Details on this clone: Its matching antigen is unknown.

Whole-study results and caveats: Baseline testing showed seropositivity in only a handful of AZD1222 recipients. Vaccination with two AZD1222 doses was followed by a rise in Spike-specific TCR breadth and depth.

Generated by immunoSEQ multiplex PCR, the TCRdb table keeps only in-frame clones and is missing some. Of fewer than 85,000 clones in the sample, 92% were seen once. Germline V gene lookup returns CDR1 SGHTA and CDR2 FQGNSA. With 5 bases clipped from V and 5 bases from J, the junction kept 3 bases outside the gene matches. There are 15 residues in the CDR3. Sample: peripheral blood, taken on day 0 of MenACWY control vaccination. The chain links TRBV7-2 to TRBJ1-6, with 10 nucleotides matching TRBD1. The origin of this receptor is an adult in good health. In nucleotides, the CDR3 is TGTGCCAGCAGCCCGGGGACAGGGGATAATTCACCCCTCCACTTT. Its protein product is CASSPGTGDNSPLHF.